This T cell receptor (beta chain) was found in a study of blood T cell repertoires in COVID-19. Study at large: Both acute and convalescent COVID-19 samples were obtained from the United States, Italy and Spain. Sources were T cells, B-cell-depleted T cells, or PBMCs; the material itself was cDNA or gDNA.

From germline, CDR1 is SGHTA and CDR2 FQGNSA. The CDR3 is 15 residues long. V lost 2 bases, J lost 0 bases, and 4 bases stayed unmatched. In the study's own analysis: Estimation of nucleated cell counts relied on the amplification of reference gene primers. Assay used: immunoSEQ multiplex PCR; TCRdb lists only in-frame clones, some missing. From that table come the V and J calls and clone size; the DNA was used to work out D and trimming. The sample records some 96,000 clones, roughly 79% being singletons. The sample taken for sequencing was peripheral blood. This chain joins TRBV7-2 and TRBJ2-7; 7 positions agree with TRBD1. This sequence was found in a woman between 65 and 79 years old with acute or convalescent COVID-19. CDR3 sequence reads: CASSLRQGRSYEQYV. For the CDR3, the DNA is TGTGCCAGCAGCTTACGACAGGGACGCTCCTACGAGCAGTACGTC.